Listed below are T cell receptor beta chains from one sample, sequenced in a study of T cells in Graves' hyperthyroidism and ophthalmopathy. TCRdb reprocessed the multiplex PCR reads with MiXCR, giving one entry per CDR3 protein. The sample consists of 300,000 to 450,000 distinct CDR3 sequences, 18% of them appearing once. Sequencing was done on a sample of blood. The source is a man aged 18 to 30 with Graves' ophthalmopathy. CDR3s include the opening cysteine and the closing phenylalanine or tryptophan. Fields, in order: D gene, J gene, clone size, V gene, CDR3 DNA, CDR3 protein. A D gene is named only where the DNA matches it firmly. Only part of the rows carry a size: once, few, many, or a class if the clone is expanded.

>-|TRBJ2-7|many|TRBV29-1
TGCAGCGTTGACGCCTCAGGGAACGAGCAGTACTTC
CSVDASGNEQYF
>-|TRBJ2-7|many|TRBV10-3
TGTGCCATCAGTGACAGCTACGAGCAGTACTTC
CAISDSYEQYF
>-|TRBJ2-7|few|TRBV12-3/TRBV12-4
TGTGCCAGCTCCCTCGGGACTCGGGACGAGCAGTACTTC
CASSLGTRDEQYF
>TRBD1|TRBJ1-2|-|TRBV10-2
TGCGCCAGCAGTGAGTCGACCAGGGGGGCGGGTGGCTACACCTTC
CASSESTRGAGGYTF
>TRBD1|TRBJ1-1|-|TRBV29-1
TGCAGCGTTCGACAGGGGGCCGGGGATAAAGCTTTCTTT
CSVRQGAGDKAFF
>-|TRBJ1-3|many|TRBV7-9
TGTGCCAGCAGCTTAGCGCCGGGACGGAGGGTCCCCTCTGGAAACACCATATATTTT
CASSLAPGRRVPSGNTIYF
>TRBD1|TRBJ1-2|-|TRBV5-5
TGTGCCAGCAGCCCCCAGGTGGGACAGGGAGACTATGGCTACACCTTC
CASSPQVGQGDYGYTF
>TRBD1|TRBJ1-3|few|TRBV7-2
TGTGCCAGCAGCTGGACAGGGGGCGGAAACACCATATATTTT
CASSWTGGGNTIYF
>-|TRBJ2-1|many|TRBV11-2
TGTGCCAGCAGCCCGCAGGCTAGCTCAGGTGAGCAGTTCTTC
CASSPQASSGEQFF
>-|TRBJ2-4|few|TRBV28
TGTGCCAGCAGTTTCCCGCCTGAAAGGAACATTCAGTACTTC
CASSFPPERNIQYF
>TRBD1|TRBJ2-5|-|TRBV28
TGTGCCAGCAGTCGACAGGGGGCGACACAAGAGACCCAGTACTTC
CASSRQGATQETQYF
>-|TRBJ2-6|-|TRBV7-9
TGTGCCGTTATCCGGGGCAGGGCAAGCTCTGGGGCCAACGTCCTGACTTTC
CAVIRGRASSGANVLTF
>-|TRBJ1-1|-|TRBV10-3
TGTGCCATCAGGGGTGAAACGGACACTGAAGCTTTCTTT
CAIRGETDTEAFF
>TRBD1|TRBJ1-4|-|TRBV7-2
TGTGCCAGCAGCGTTGAGGGGGCGGATGAAAAACTGTTTTTT
CASSVEGADEKLFF
>-|TRBJ2-5|few|TRBV3-1
TGTGCCAGCAGCTACTGGCAGGAGGAGACCCAGTACTTC
CASSYWQEETQYF
>-|TRBJ1-4|-|TRBV5-1
TGCGCCAGCAGCATCAGACTGCATGAAAAACTGTTTTTT
CASSIRLHEKLFF
>TRBD2|TRBJ2-3|few|TRBV10-3
TGTGCCATCAGTGAGACACAAAAGCGGGGGCCGGATACGCAGTATTTT
CAISETQKRGPDTQYF
>-|TRBJ1-1|many|TRBV6-1
TGTGCCAGCAGTAACCGGGACGGGCGAGGGGGAAACACTGAAGCTTTCTTT
CASSNRDGRGGNTEAFF
>-|TRBJ2-3|-|TRBV11-3
TGTGCCAGCAGCTTTTACGGGAGAAGGCCCACAGATACGCAGTATTTT
CASSFYGRRPTDTQYF
>TRBD2|TRBJ2-5|few|TRBV20-1
TGCAGTGCTAGAGATCCCGCCGGGGCAAAGCGGGGGGGCCGAGGAGTAGAGACCCAGTACTTC
CSARDPAGAKRGGRGVETQYF
>-|TRBJ2-7|many|TRBV6-1
TGTGCCAGCAGTGAAAGAGGGGTCGGGGAGCAGTACTTC
CASSERGVGEQYF
>TRBD1|TRBJ2-7|many|TRBV28
TGTGCCAGCAGCTGGACAGGGACCTACGAGCAGTACTTC
CASSWTGTYEQYF
>-|TRBJ1-6|many|TRBV9
TGTGCCAGCAGCGCCTCAGGGAATTCACCCCTCCACTTT
CASSASGNSPLHF
>TRBD2|TRBJ2-5|-|TRBV5-4
TGTGCCAGCAGCTTTGAGCGGGGCGGGGAGACCCAGTACTTC
CASSFERGGETQYF
>-|TRBJ1-4|few|TRBV5-1
TGCGCCAGCAGCCAGGGCCCTTCAACTAATGAAAAACTGTTTTTT
CASSQGPSTNEKLFF
>-|TRBJ1-1|many|TRBV12-3/TRBV12-4
TGTGCCAGCACATTCACAGTGAACACTGAAGCTTTCTTT
CASTFTVNTEAFF
>-|TRBJ1-2|few|TRBV6-1
TGTGCCAGCAGTACAGGGAGGGTCTATGGCTACACCTTC
CASSTGRVYGYTF
>TRBD2|TRBJ2-7|many|TRBV20-1
TGCAGTGCCATTAGGGGTGCTAGCGGGTTACACGAGCAGTACTTC
CSAIRGASGLHEQYF
>-|TRBJ1-4|-|TRBV14
TGTGCCAGCAGCCAGGGAGAGGGGGAAAAACTGTTTTTT
CASSQGEGEKLFF
>TRBD1|TRBJ1-4|-|TRBV19
TGTGCCAGTAGTATGGCGACAGGGGGCTGGGCTAATGAAAAACTGTTTTTT
CASSMATGGWANEKLFF
>-|TRBJ2-7|many|TRBV7-9
TGTGCCAGCAGCTTAAAAGGGGCGGGCTCCTACGAGCAGTACTTC
CASSLKGAGSYEQYF
>-|TRBJ1-1|many|TRBV6-2/TRBV6-3
TGTGCCAGCAGTGACCGGACAGCACTGAACACTGAAGCTTTCTTT
CASSDRTALNTEAFF
>-|TRBJ2-7|many|TRBV7-2
TGTGCCAGCAGCTTGCTGGGAGCCTACGAGCAGTACTTC
CASSLLGAYEQYF
>-|TRBJ2-3|many|TRBV13
TGTGCCAGCAGCCCAAGGCAGGTTTGGACAGATACGCAGTATTTT
CASSPRQVWTDTQYF
>TRBD2|TRBJ2-1|many|TRBV11-3
TGTGCCAGCAGCAGAGGACTAGCGGCCCACAATGAGCAGTTCTTC
CASSRGLAAHNEQFF
>TRBD1|TRBJ2-5|many|TRBV7-9
TGTGCCAGCAGTCGATCACTACAGGGGCAGGAGACCCAGTACTTC
CASSRSLQGQETQYF
>-|TRBJ2-5|many|TRBV2
TGTGCCAGCAGTGAAGCGGGAAATCGTTGGTGGGAGACCCAGTACTTC
CASSEAGNRWWETQYF
>TRBD2|TRBJ2-5|many|TRBV7-9
TGTGCCAGCAGCAGAGGGCCCTTATCACCGACTAGCGTGGTATCAGAGACCCAGTACTTC
CASSRGPLSPTSVVSETQYF
>-|TRBJ2-7|-|TRBV6-1
TGTGCCAGCAGTTCCAACCCTGGGGAGCACTCCTACGAGCAGTACTTC
CASSSNPGEHSYEQYF
>TRBD1|TRBJ1-2|many|TRBV6-1
TGTGCCAGCAGTGAAGATCCGGGACAGGGAGAGGACTATGGCTACACCTTC
CASSEDPGQGEDYGYTF
>TRBD2|TRBJ2-2|few|TRBV24-1
TGTGCCACCAGTGAGGGGGGGGTCAGTACCGGGGAGCTGTTTTTT
CATSEGGVSTGELFF
>-|TRBJ2-3|few|TRBV6-1
TGTGCCAGCCGGTCCCAGGGCACAGATACGCAGTATTTT
CASRSQGTDTQYF
>-|TRBJ2-7|many|TRBV7-9
TGTGCCAGCAGCTTAAAATTGGGATCCTACGAGCAGTACTTC
CASSLKLGSYEQYF
>-|TRBJ1-1|many|TRBV7-9
TGTGCCAGCAGCTTATCTCAGACTTTACGTGAAGCTTTCTTT
CASSLSQTLREAFF
>-|TRBJ1-1|many|TRBV4-1
TGCGCCAGCAGCCAAGATCAACGGCGGCAAAACACTGAAGCTTTCTTT
CASSQDQRRQNTEAFF
>TRBD1|TRBJ2-5|-|TRBV13
TGTGCCAGCAGCCCAGGGGACAGCCACCAAGAGACCCAGTACTTC
CASSPGDSHQETQYF
>-|TRBJ1-1|-|TRBV29-1
TGCAGCGTTGAGGGTGGACAAATGAACACTGAAGCTTTCTTT
CSVEGGQMNTEAFF
>TRBD1|TRBJ1-3|-|TRBV7-9
TGTGCCAGCAGCTTCAGACAGGGGGGATCTGGAAACACCATATATTTT
CASSFRQGGSGNTIYF
>-|TRBJ2-2|few|TRBV10-1
TGCGCCAGCAGTCCCTCATTCTTTACAGCGAACACCGGGGAGCTGTTTTTT
CASSPSFFTANTGELFF
>-|TRBJ2-3|many|TRBV12-3/TRBV12-4
TGTGCCAGCAGTTTAGGTGACAGAAGCACAGATACGCAGTATTTT
CASSLGDRSTDTQYF
>-|TRBJ2-2|few|TRBV12-5
TGTGCTAGTGGTTCCCCCACCGGGGAGCTGTTTTTT
CASGSPTGELFF
>-|TRBJ1-5|-|TRBV4-1
TGCGCCAGCAGCCCGCAGGAGTATAGCAATCAGCCCCAGCATTTT
CASSPQEYSNQPQHF
>-|TRBJ2-1|many|TRBV2
TGTGCCAGCAGTGAATGGGGTGAGCAGTTCTTC
CASSEWGEQFF
>-|TRBJ1-1|-|TRBV12-3/TRBV12-4
TGTGCCAGCAGTGCCTCCGGAGCGCACACTGAAGCTTTCTTT
CASSASGAHTEAFF
>-|TRBJ1-5|many|TRBV12-3/TRBV12-4
TGTGCCAGCAAAGGGACCAATCAGCCCCAGCATTTT
CASKGTNQPQHF
>-|TRBJ2-7|many|TRBV6-1
TGTGCCAGCAGCCTGGGTAGGGGGAGCTCCTACGAGCAGTACTTC
CASSLGRGSSYEQYF
>-|TRBJ2-7|few|TRBV2
TGTGCCAGCAGTCCGGGGGCTCTCTACGAGCAGTACTTC
CASSPGALYEQYF
>TRBD2|TRBJ2-2|-|TRBV3-1
TGTGCCAGCAGTGACAGTGGGACTAGCGGGGCTGGGGAGCTGTTTTTT
CASSDSGTSGAGELFF